One TCR beta chain is described in this entry. This record comes from a study of blood T cell repertoires in COVID-19. Study overall: T cells, B-cell-depleted T cells, or PBMCs provided the cDNA or gDNA that served as material.

TCRdb keeps only in-frame clones here, not all; method: immunoSEQ multiplex PCR. In the table there are over 150,000 clones, roughly 87% of which are singletons. Germline CDR1 ENHRY, CDR2 SYGVKD. CDR3 length equals 16 residues. The ends lost 0 bases at V and 7 bases at J; junction bases unmatched: 7. This TCR was sampled from a woman aged 55-70 years who had recovered from COVID-19. Source material: peripheral blood. V and J are TRBV10-3 and TRBJ2-1; 9 bases map to TRBD1. The CDR3 nucleotides read TGTGCCATCAGTGAGTCTTCGAGACAGGGGGTGAATGAGCAGTTCTTC. Translation gives CAISESSRQGVNEQFF.